The clone carrying this T cell receptor (beta chain) occurred once. Its target is unknown. This record belongs to a study of T cell responses to AZD1222 COVID-19 vaccine. Whole-study findings and limits: All repertoire sampling was performed exclusively after the peak T cell response. Spike regions recognized by vaccine-associated CD4 TCRs spanned the protein, led by 160-218 and 743-854. With two AZD1222 doses given, Spike-specific TCR breadth and depth both rose. The study reported that nearly half of spike-specific TCRs target unmutated variant regions.

Measured with immunoSEQ multiplex PCR; TCRdb has only the in-frame clones, and not every one. The top ten clones hold roughly 3.1% of a sample with 100,000 or so clones, approximately 90% of them seen once. The J segment lost 0 bases and the V segment lost 0 bases, leaving 9 bases of the junction unmatched. This CDR3 region has 19 residues. Germline lookup yields CDR1 SGHNT and CDR2 YYREEE (reference sequence). This chain links TRBV5-4 with TRBJ1-3; the match to TRBD1 covers 10 bases. This TCR was recovered from an adult who received the AZD1222 COVID-19 vaccine. This sample comprised peripheral blood, obtained 28 days after the second AZD1222 dose. The CDR3 loop is CASSLGMGQGIVSGNTIYF. CDR3 coding DNA: TGTGCCAGCAGCTTGGGGATGGGACAGGGGATTGTCTCTGGAAACACCATATATTTT. The full variable domain, its missing parts supplied by reference TRBV5-4 and TRBJ1-3, is ETGVTQSPTHLIKTRGQQVTLRCSSQSGHNTVSWYQQALGQGPQFIFQYYREEENGRGNFPPRFSGLQFPNYSSELNVNALELDDSALYLCASSLGMGQGIVSGNTIYFGEGSWLTVV.